Each of the 10 T cell receptor beta chains below was sequenced from the same sample in a study of blood T cells in healthy people across ages. Through a sample-barcoded 5' primer and a J-beta primer mix, a second PCR was run for about 7 to 12 cycles. Via MiXCR, TCRdb re-called the 5' RACE reads, giving one row per CDR3 protein. The table records 600,000 or so distinct CDR3 sequences, 40% to 55% of them present only once. Sequencing was carried out using blood. These receptors all come from a man of 80 years or more in good health.

This clonotype was counted between two and nine times. This rearrangement joins TRBV29-1 to TRBJ2-7, with D perhaps matching TRBD1 (5 bases). Germline assignment: CDR1 SQVTM and CDR2 ANQGSEA. There are 13 residues in the CDR3. The CDR3 here is CSAQSGSSYEQYF. The DNA of the CDR3 is TGCAGTGCCCAATCAGGGTCTTCCTACGAGCAGTACTTC.

Note on this clonotype: A junction boundary mismatches the germline segment, possibly from a read error. V and J are TRBV11-3 and TRBJ2-2, with 7 bases aligning to TRBD1. Germline CDR1 SGHNT, CDR2 YENEEA. The CDR3 runs 17 residues. CDR3 loop: CASSLDSQTGNTGEPFF. The CDR3 nucleotides are TGTGCCAGCAGCTTAGATTCGCAGACAGGGAACACCGGGGAGCCGTTTTTT.

This clonotype was counted many times. The chain links TRBV29-1 to TRBJ2-1; TRBD2 aligns across 7 bases. Germline CDR1 SQVTM, CDR2 ANQGSEA. The CDR3 extends over 15 amino acids. Losses at the gene ends were 0 bases for V and 8 bases for J; bases not matched to a gene: 10. In DNA form, the CDR3 reads TGCAGCGTTGAAGACCGAGGGAGGGCCGGGGATGAGCAGTTCTTC. Its translation is CSVEDRGRAGDEQFF.

This clonotype was counted between two and nine times. A junction boundary mismatches the germline segment, possibly from a read error. The chain is built from TRBV5-1 and TRBJ2-2, with D maybe TRBD1 (6 bases). The length of the CDR3 is 15 residues. Germline assignment: CDR1 SGHRS and CDR2 YFSETQ. The CDR3 spells CAGSFRGLETGELFF. CDR3 bases: TGCGCCGGCAGCTTCAGGGGTTTAGAGACCGGGGAGCTGTTTTTT.

The rearrangement links TRBV7-2 to TRBJ2-3; a weak D match, TRBD2 (6 bases). CDR3 size: 14 residues. Between the trimmed V and J ends, which lost 0 bases and 4 bases, there was a span of 8 bases. The germline V gene encodes CDR1 SGHTA and CDR2 FQGNSA. Here the CDR3 DNA reads TGTGCCAGCAGCTTAGCGGGCGGGGCAGATACGCAGTATTTT. Protein sequence: CASSLAGGADTQYF.

The gene calls are TRBV7-3 and TRBJ2-1; D remains ambiguous. This CDR3 contains 13 residues. Trimming took 5 bases from V and 5 from J, leaving 10 bases between them. Germline V gene data show CDR1 as SGHTA and CDR2 as FQGTGA. This CDR3 is CASSPSFDNEQFF. In DNA form, the CDR3 reads TGTGCCAGCAGCCCCAGTTTTGACAATGAGCAGTTCTTC.

This clonotype was seen a handful of times. CDR3 region: CSVSGTVTSGSLETQYF. CDR3 sequence (DNA): TGCAGCGTATCCGGGACAGTAACTAGCGGGAGTTTGGAGACCCAGTACTTC. This chain uses TRBV29-1 with TRBJ2-5; TRBD2 agrees at 11 bases. The germline gives CDR1 SQVTM, CDR2 ANQGSEA. Trimming took 6 bases from V and 5 from J; bases not matched to a gene: 17. This CDR3 comprises 17 residues. Together with reference TRBV29-1 and TRBJ2-5, the CDR3 gives the full variable domain: SAVISQKPSRDICQRGTSLTIQCQVDSQVTMMFWYRQQPGQSLTLIATANQGSEATYESGFVIDKFPISRPNLTFSTLTVSNMSPEDSSIYLCSVSGTVTSGSLETQYFGPGTRLLVL.

This clonotype showed up just a few times. The rearrangement links TRBV29-1 to TRBJ2-7; 8 bases are shared with TRBD2. The germline V gene encodes CDR1 SQVTM and CDR2 ANQGSEA. Trimming removed 4 bases from V and 4 bases from J; junction bases left unmatched: 9. CDR3 size: 14 residues. This CDR3 is CSVVLTREGYEQYF. CDR3 DNA: TGCAGCGTTGTCCTCACTCGGGAGGGATACGAGCAGTACTTC.

CDR3 DNA sequence: TGTGCCAGCACCCCATCGGGGCCGGGGAACACTGAAGCTTTCTTT. This gives the protein CASTPSGPGNTEAFF. The rearrangement uses TRBV6-6 and TRBJ1-1; TRBD1 might be the D (5 bases). Germline assignment: CDR1 MNHNY and CDR2 SVGAGI (reference sequence). The germline V and J ends were trimmed by 7 bases and 1 base, with 16 bases remaining between them. The CDR3 length is 15 residues.

This clonotype came up a few times. This chain joins TRBV7-2 and TRBJ1-6; a possible D gene is TRBD1 (5 bases). The CDR3 extends over 17 amino acids. The germline CDR1 and CDR2 sequences are SGHTA and FQGNSA. Trimming pared 1 base from V and 7 bases from J, leaving 17 bases between. CDR3 in DNA: TGTGCCAGCAGCTTAGAGGGGATCAAATCGAGGAATTCACCCCTCCACTTT. This codes for CASSLEGIKSRNSPLHF. Full variable domain (remainder filled in from reference TRBV7-2 and TRBJ1-6): GAGVSQSPSNKVTEKGKDVELRCDPISGHTALYWYRQSLGQGLEFLIYFQGNSAPDKSGLPSDRFSAERTGGSVSTLTIQRTQQEDSAVYLCASSLEGIKSRNSPLHFGNGTRLTVT.